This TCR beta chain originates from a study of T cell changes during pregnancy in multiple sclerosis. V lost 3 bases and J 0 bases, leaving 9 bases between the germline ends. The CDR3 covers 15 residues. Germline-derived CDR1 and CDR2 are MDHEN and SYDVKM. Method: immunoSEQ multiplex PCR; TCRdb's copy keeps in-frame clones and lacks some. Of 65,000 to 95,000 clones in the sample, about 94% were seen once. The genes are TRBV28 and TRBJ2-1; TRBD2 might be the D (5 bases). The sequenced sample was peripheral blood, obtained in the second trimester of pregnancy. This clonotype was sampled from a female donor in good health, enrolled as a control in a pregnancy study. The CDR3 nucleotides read TGTGCCAGCAGTTTCGTGGGGAGCTCCTACAATGAGCAGTTCTTC. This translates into CASSFVGSSYNEQFF.